This passage covers 21 T cell receptor beta chains from one sample sequenced in a study of control samples from healthy donors and cancer patients. TCRdb keeps only in-frame clones here, not all; method: immunoSEQ multiplex PCR. Of 130,000 or so clones listed, 75% to 95% are singletons. Sequenced input: blood. The source of these receptors is a man between 40 and 49 years old in good health.

This chain joins TRBV11-2 and TRBJ2-7, with a tentative D call TRBD1 (6 bases). Germline V lookup: CDR1 SGHAT, CDR2 FQNNGV. This CDR3 comprises 14 residues. V was clipped by 3 bases and J by 2 bases, with 11 bases between them. The CDR3, as DNA: TGTGCCAGCAGCTTCCCAGGGGCCGCCTACGAGCAGTACTTC. Its protein is CASSFPGAAYEQYF.

This rearrangement joins TRBV10-1 to TRBJ1-2, with 11 nucleotides matching TRBD1. The germline gives CDR1 WNHNN, CDR2 SYGVQD (reference sequence). This CDR3 is built from 18 residues. The J segment lost 3 bases and the V segment lost 6 bases, leaving 15 bases of the junction unmatched. CDR3 coding DNA: TGCGCCAGCAGCAAAGAGTTTACCCCGGGACAGGGGGACTATGGCTACACCTTC. Translated: CASSKEFTPGQGDYGYTF.

This sequence joins TRBV27 and TRBJ1-6; D is unclear. This CDR3 has 14 amino acids. The germline V gene encodes CDR1 MNHEY and CDR2 SMNVEV (reference sequence). V was cut by 6 bases and J by 4 bases, with 10 bases left in between. The CDR3 protein is CASSARTYNSPLHF. For the CDR3, the DNA is TGTGCCAGCAGCGCAAGGACTTATAATTCACCCCTCCACTTT.

This clone occurred a few times. The rearrangement joins TRBV9 to TRBJ2-7, with D perhaps matching TRBD1 or TRBD2 (5 bases each). CDR1 is SGDLS, CDR2 YYNGEE, per germline. V was trimmed by 3 bases and J by 4 bases, leaving 11 bases between them. The CDR3 totals 13 residues. CDR3 coding DNA: TGTGCCAGCAGCGCCTGGGACGGATACGAGCAGTACTTC. The encoded protein is CASSAWDGYEQYF.

The chain has TRBV5-1 and TRBJ1-1; D remains ambiguous. The CDR3 consists of 11 residues. The V and J ends lost 6 bases and 5 bases respectively, with 8 bases between them. The V gene's germline CDR1 is SGHRS and CDR2 YFSETQ. The CDR3 sequence is CASNLGTEAFF. Written as DNA, the CDR3 is TGCGCCAGCAACCTCGGGACTGAAGCTTTCTTT.

The sample holds one count of this clone. V is TRBV7-8 and J is TRBJ2-1; a possible D gene is TRBD2 (5 bases). Germline V lookup: CDR1 SGHVS, CDR2 FQNEAQ. The CDR3 consists of 17 residues. V was trimmed by 5 bases and J by 2 bases, leaving 19 bases between them. The CDR3, as DNA: TGTGCCAGCAGCCCTTATCTGGCGGGTCCCACCTACAATGAGCAGTTCTTC. It specifies CASSPYLAGPTYNEQFF.

This chain uses TRBV6-5 with TRBJ2-3; no clear D. CDR1 and CDR2 (germline): MNHEY, SVGAGI. V shed 2 bases and J shed 10 bases, with 19 bases lying between them. The CDR3 loop spans 15 amino acids. CDR3 sequence: CASSYDRLGHGAQYF. In DNA form, the CDR3 reads TGTGCCAGCAGTTACGATCGCCTAGGGCATGGGGCGCAGTATTTT.

The chain combines TRBV5-4 with TRBJ1-3; D is ambiguous. V gave up 0 bases and J gave up 0 bases, with 16 bases separating them. CDR3 size: 18 residues. From germline, CDR1 is SGHNT and CDR2 YYREEE (reference sequence). CDR3 loop: CASSLVVGEIPSGNTIYF. The CDR3 DNA sequence: TGTGCCAGCAGCTTGGTGGTCGGCGAGATCCCCTCTGGAAACACCATATATTTT.

The chain is built from TRBV19 and TRBJ1-2; D remains unclear. The CDR3 runs to 13 residues. Trimming removed 4 bases from V and 7 bases from J, with 13 bases in between. Germline values: CDR1 LNHDA, CDR2 SQIVND (reference sequence). The CDR3 DNA reads as TGTGCCAGTAGTAGGTTCCCTCGGGGTGGCTACACCTTC. The encoded protein is CASSRFPRGGYTF.

This chain uses TRBV5-6 with TRBJ1-5; D unresolved. CDR3 size: 13 residues. Trimming pared 4 bases from V and 5 bases from J, leaving 10 bases between. Germline V CDR1 and CDR2: SGHDT, YYEEEE. CDR3 sequence: CASSLSVDQPQHF. The CDR3 coding sequence is TGTGCCAGCAGCCTGAGTGTGGATCAGCCCCAGCATTTT. The whole variable domain, filled in from reference TRBV5-6 and TRBJ1-5, reads DAGVTQSPTHLIKTRGQQVTLRCSPKSGHDTVSWYQQALGQGPQFIFQYYEEEERQRGNFPDRFSGHQFPNYSSELNVNALLLGDSALYLCASSLSVDQPQHFGDGTRLSIL.

The rearrangement joins TRBV7-9 to TRBJ2-3; 9 positions match TRBD2. Germline CDR1 and CDR2: SEHNR and FQNEAQ (reference sequence). The V segment lost 3 bases and the J segment 4 bases; nucleotides outside the gene matches: 5. The CDR3 consists of 15 residues. The CDR3 sequence is CASSFQAGGPDTQYF. DNA for the CDR3: TGTGCCAGCAGCTTTCAAGCGGGGGGCCCAGATACGCAGTATTTT.

Comments on this clone: Mismatch with germline at one junction end may stem from a read error. This chain uses TRBV7-7 with TRBJ2-5; D perhaps matches TRBD2 (7 bases). The CDR3 length is 16 residues. Germline lookup yields CDR1 SSHAT and CDR2 FNYEAQ (reference sequence). The CDR3: CASSLGGRGSQETQYF. In DNA form, the CDR3 reads TGTGCTAGCAGCTTAGGGGGGCGGGGGAGCCAAGAGACCCAGTACTTC.

This clone came up once. The chain uses TRBV19 and TRBJ2-7; tentatively, D is TRBD1 or TRBD2 (6 bases each). Trimming cost V 0 bases and J 2 bases, with 8 bases left between them. CDR1 and CDR2 (germline): LNHDA, SQIVND (reference sequence). The CDR3 covers 14 residues. CDR3 sequence: CASSIEGGTYEQYF. The CDR3, as DNA: TGTGCCAGTAGTATAGAGGGGGGCACCTACGAGCAGTACTTC. The complete variable domain, with remaining parts taken from reference TRBV19 and TRBJ2-7, reads DGGITQSPKYLFRKEGQNVTLSCEQNLNHDAMYWYRQDPGQGLRLIYYSQIVNDFQKGDIAEGYSVSREKKESFPLTVTSAQKNPTAFYLCASSIEGGTYEQYFGPGTRLTVT.

This chain joins TRBV10-2 and TRBJ1-4; D is ambiguous. The CDR3 runs to 17 residues. Germline assignment: CDR1 WSHSY and CDR2 SAAADI. The V end lost 2 bases, the J end lost 0 bases, and 13 bases lay between the germline ends. CDR3 in DNA: TGCGCCAGCAGTGAGGTCACGGGAGGAACAACTAATGAAAAACTGTTTTTT. It specifies CASSEVTGGTTNEKLFF.

CDR3 sequence reads: CASGAEESGANVLTF. For the CDR3, the DNA is TGTGCCAGCGGCGCAGAAGAGTCTGGGGCCAACGTCCTGACTTTC. J is TRBJ2-6 and V is TRBV2; D uncertain. Trimming stripped 8 bases from V and 1 base from J, with 12 bases between. Germline CDR1 SNHLY, CDR2 FYNNEI. The CDR3 sequence is 15 residues long. The entire variable domain, with the rest obtained from reference TRBV2 and TRBJ2-6, is as follows: EPEVTQTPSHQVTQMGQEVILRCVPISNHLYFYWYRQILGQKVEFLVSFYNNEISEKSEIFDDQFSVERPDGSNFTLKIRSTKLEDSAMYFCASGAEESGANVLTFGAGSRLTVL.

The genes are TRBV14 and TRBJ1-4, with a tentative D call TRBD1 (6 bases). Deletions cut 2 bases from V and 0 bases from J, with 19 bases between. The CDR3 runs 19 residues. CDR1 SGHDN and CDR2 FVKESK come from the germline V gene. CDR3: CASSQKKGGHPATNEKLFF. In DNA, the CDR3 is TGTGCCAGCAGCCAAAAAAAGGGGGGACACCCTGCAACTAATGAAAAACTGTTTTTT.

V and J are TRBV9 and TRBJ2-7, with D perhaps TRBD2 (6 bases). The CDR3 has 16 residues. Trimming stripped 0 bases from V and 6 bases from J, with 19 bases between. Germline CDR1 reads SGDLS; CDR2 reads YYNGEE. CDR3 residues: CASSVGADGGRLEQYF. The DNA of the CDR3 is TGTGCCAGCAGCGTAGGAGCCGACGGGGGTCGCCTCGAGCAGTACTTC. Complete variable domain (other parts from reference TRBV9 and TRBJ2-7): DSGVTQTPKHLITATGQRVTLRCSPRSGDLSVYWYQQSLDQGLQFLIQYYNGEERAKGNILERFSAQQFPDLHSELNLSSLELGDSALYFCASSVGADGGRLEQYFGPGTRLTVT.

V gene TRBV10-3 combines with J gene TRBJ2-1; D remains unclear. V was pared by 4 bases and J by 9 bases, with 10 bases between. Germline lookup yields CDR1 ENHRY and CDR2 SYGVKD. The CDR3 is 12 amino acids. CDR3 in amino acids: CAISGDSGEQFF. The CDR3 nucleotides are TGTGCCATCAGTGGCGATTCCGGTGAGCAGTTCTTC.

CDR3 sequence reads: CAWRLGGAGNQPQHF. CDR3 in DNA: TGTGCCTGGAGGCTTGGCGGCGCCGGCAATCAGCCCCAGCATTTT. The chain employs TRBV30 and TRBJ1-5; no definite D call. The CDR3 runs 15 residues. V dropped 3 bases and J dropped 2 bases, with 14 bases sitting between them. From germline, CDR1 is GTSNPN and CDR2 SVGIG (reference sequence).

The chain employs TRBV7-8 and TRBJ1-1, with 9 positions matching TRBD1. Germline V gives CDR1 SGHVS, CDR2 FQNEAQ. After removal of 4 bases from V and 6 bases from J, the junction contained 6 bases not matched to a gene. The CDR3 is 14 residues long. This chain's CDR3 is CASSSYRGLAEAFF. DNA of the CDR3: TGTGCCAGCAGCTCGTACAGGGGGCTAGCTGAAGCTTTCTTT.

The J gene is TRBJ2-7, the V gene TRBV20-1; 8 bases are shared with TRBD2. Germline V lookup: CDR1 DFQATT, CDR2 SNEGSKA (reference sequence). The CDR3 is made up of 14 amino acids. The V gene end was trimmed by 4 bases and the J gene end by 0 bases; junction bases not matched to a gene: 5. The CDR3 DNA is TGCAGTGCTATTGAGCGGGGGAGCTCCTACGAGCAGTACTTC. This encodes CSAIERGSSYEQYF.